This T cell receptor (beta chain) was sequenced in a study of control samples from healthy donors and cancer patients. Data came from immunoSEQ multiplex PCR; TCRdb stores just in-frame clones and leaves some out. The table includes approximately 150,000 clones, approximately 90% detected once. CDR3 length: 13 residues. Germline CDR1 and CDR2: GTSNPN and SVGIG (reference sequence). The chain is built from TRBV30 and TRBJ2-3; TRBD2 aligns across 10 bases. This clonotype was sampled from a woman aged 25 to 45 in good health. The sample consisted of blood. The CDR3 loop reads CAVAGGFADTQYF. CDR3 DNA: TGTGCTGTAGCGGGGGGCTTTGCAGATACGCAGTATTTT.